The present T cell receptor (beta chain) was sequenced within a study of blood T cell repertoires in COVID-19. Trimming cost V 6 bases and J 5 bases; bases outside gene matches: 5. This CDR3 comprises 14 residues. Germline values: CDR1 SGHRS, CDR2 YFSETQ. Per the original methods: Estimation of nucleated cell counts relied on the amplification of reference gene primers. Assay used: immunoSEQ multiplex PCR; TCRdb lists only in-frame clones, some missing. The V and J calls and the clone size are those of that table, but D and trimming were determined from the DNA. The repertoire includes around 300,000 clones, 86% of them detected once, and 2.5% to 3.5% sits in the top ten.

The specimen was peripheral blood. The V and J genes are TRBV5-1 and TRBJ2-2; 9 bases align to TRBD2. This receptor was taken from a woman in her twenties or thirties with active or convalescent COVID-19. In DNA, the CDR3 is TGCGCCAGCAATACGCTAGCGGGGACCGGGGAGCTGTTTTTT. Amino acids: CASNTLAGTGELFF.